Listed below are T cell receptor beta chains from one sample, sequenced in a study of blood T cell repertoires in COVID-19. TCRdb's table, derived via immunoSEQ multiplex PCR, lists solely in-frame clones and lacks some. The table has some 180,000 clones, about 83% seen once. The sample taken for sequencing was peripheral blood. These receptors were collected from a woman aged 70-85 years who had recovered from COVID-19. Both conserved end residues are part of each CDR3. A D gene is named only where the DNA matches it firmly. Expanded clones are given a class, and other clones once, few, many or no size at all.

v_call: TRBV27; cdr3_length: 13; d_call: .; j_call: TRBJ2-7; clone_size: .; cdr3_nt: TGTGCCAGCCGGCGTGCGGGAACCTACGAGCAGTACTTC; cdr3_aa: CASRRAGTYEQYF
v_call: TRBV5-1; cdr3_length: 15; d_call: .; j_call: TRBJ2-2; clone_size: .; cdr3_nt: TGCGCCAGCAGCCTTACCGGGACTCGTACCGGGGAGCTGTTTTTT; cdr3_aa: CASSLTGTRTGELFF
v_call: TRBV10-1; cdr3_length: 13; d_call: TRBD1; j_call: TRBJ2-3; clone_size: .; cdr3_nt: TGCGCCAGCAGGCGGACAGGCGCAGATACGCAGTATTTT; cdr3_aa: CASRRTGADTQYF
v_call: TRBV21-1; cdr3_length: 11; d_call: .; j_call: TRBJ2-7; clone_size: .; cdr3_nt: TGTGCCTATCCGGGGGGGTACGAGCAGTACTTC; cdr3_aa: CAYPGGYEQYF
v_call: TRBV30; cdr3_length: 16; d_call: TRBD2; j_call: TRBJ2-1; clone_size: .; cdr3_nt: TGTGCCTGGAGTCCCCCGGGGGCGGGAGGGTACAATGAGCAGTTCTTC; cdr3_aa: CAWSPPGAGGYNEQFF
v_call: TRBV18; cdr3_length: 16; d_call: .; j_call: TRBJ1-5; clone_size: .; cdr3_nt: TGTGCCAGCTCACTTAGCGCAGGTGATAGCAATCAGCCCCAGCATTTT; cdr3_aa: CASSLSAGDSNQPQHF
v_call: TRBV4-3; cdr3_length: 15; d_call: TRBD2; j_call: TRBJ2-7; clone_size: .; cdr3_nt: TGCGCCAGCAGCCAACGGACTAGCGGGACCTACGAGCAGTACTTC; cdr3_aa: CASSQRTSGTYEQYF
v_call: TRBV11-2; cdr3_length: 11; d_call: .; j_call: TRBJ2-1; clone_size: .; cdr3_nt: TGTGCCAGCAGCCTCTCGGGTGAGCAGTTCTTC; cdr3_aa: CASSLSGEQFF
v_call: TRBV18; cdr3_length: 13; d_call: .; j_call: TRBJ2-5; clone_size: .; cdr3_nt: TGTGCCAGCTCACCACTCCAGGGTCCGACCCAGTACTTC; cdr3_aa: CASSPLQGPTQYF
v_call: TRBV11-3; cdr3_length: 14; d_call: .; j_call: TRBJ2-1; clone_size: .; cdr3_nt: TGTGCCAGCAGCTTGGCTAGCGAGTACAATGAGCAGTTCTTC; cdr3_aa: CASSLASEYNEQFF
v_call: TRBV6-2/TRBV6-3; cdr3_length: 14; d_call: TRBD2; j_call: TRBJ2-7; clone_size: .; cdr3_nt: TGTGCCAGCAGCGACCCTAGCGGCCACTACGAGCAGTACTTC; cdr3_aa: CASSDPSGHYEQYF
v_call: TRBV19; cdr3_length: 15; d_call: TRBD1; j_call: TRBJ1-5; clone_size: once; cdr3_nt: TGTGCCAGTAGTGCCCCGACAGGGGCAAATCAGCCCCAGCATTTT; cdr3_aa: CASSAPTGANQPQHF
v_call: TRBV27; cdr3_length: 14; d_call: .; j_call: TRBJ2-2; clone_size: .; cdr3_nt: TGTGCCAGCAGTTTACTCTCGGGCACCGGGGAGCTGTTTTTT; cdr3_aa: CASSLLSGTGELFF
v_call: TRBV4-1; cdr3_length: 15; d_call: .; j_call: TRBJ1-3; clone_size: .; cdr3_nt: TGCGCCAGCAGCCACCGACAGGCCTTTAGCAACACCATATATTTT; cdr3_aa: CASSHRQAFSNTIYF
v_call: TRBV5-1; cdr3_length: 16; d_call: TRBD1; j_call: TRBJ2-7; clone_size: .; cdr3_nt: TGCGCCAGCAGCCCGGGGTCGACAGGGGGAAACTACGAGCAGTACTTC; cdr3_aa: CASSPGSTGGNYEQYF
v_call: TRBV27; cdr3_length: 15; d_call: .; j_call: TRBJ2-3; clone_size: .; cdr3_nt: TGTGCCAGCAGCCCCCGTGGGCCCGGCACAGATACGCAGTATTTT; cdr3_aa: CASSPRGPGTDTQYF
v_call: TRBV15; cdr3_length: 18; d_call: .; j_call: TRBJ1-1; clone_size: once; cdr3_nt: TGTGCCACCAGCAGAAAACCGTTAGACAGGTCGGGGAACACTGAAGCTTTCTTT; cdr3_aa: CATSRKPLDRSGNTEAFF
v_call: TRBV5-6; cdr3_length: 13; d_call: TRBD1; j_call: TRBJ1-2; clone_size: .; cdr3_nt: TGTGCCAGCAGCTTTGGACAGGGTTACGGCTACACCTTC; cdr3_aa: CASSFGQGYGYTF
v_call: TRBV5-1; cdr3_length: 15; d_call: .; j_call: TRBJ2-2; clone_size: once; cdr3_nt: TGCGCCAGCACCACGGGGAGGCCCAACACCGGGGAGCTGTTTTTT; cdr3_aa: CASTTGRPNTGELFF
v_call: TRBV25-1; cdr3_length: 13; d_call: TRBD1; j_call: TRBJ1-1; clone_size: .; cdr3_nt: TGTGCCAGCCTGAGGAACAGGGGGACTGAAGCTTTCTTT; cdr3_aa: CASLRNRGTEAFF
v_call: TRBV5-4; cdr3_length: 15; d_call: TRBD2; j_call: TRBJ2-5; clone_size: .; cdr3_nt: TGTGCCAGCAGCTTGTGGACTAGCGGTCAAGAGACCCAGTACTTC; cdr3_aa: CASSLWTSGQETQYF
v_call: TRBV7-2; cdr3_length: 16; d_call: TRBD2; j_call: TRBJ2-3; clone_size: .; cdr3_nt: TGTGCCAGCAGCTTGGCGGGAGGGGGGGGCACAGATACGCAGTATTTT; cdr3_aa: CASSLAGGGGTDTQYF
v_call: TRBV18; cdr3_length: 13; d_call: .; j_call: TRBJ1-5; clone_size: few; cdr3_nt: TGTGCCAGCTCACCGGGACTTAATCAGCCCCAGCATTTT; cdr3_aa: CASSPGLNQPQHF
v_call: TRBV29-1; cdr3_length: 14; d_call: .; j_call: TRBJ1-4; clone_size: once; cdr3_nt: TGCAGCGTTGAAGAGACTTACTCTAATGAAAAACTGTTTTTT; cdr3_aa: CSVEETYSNEKLFF
v_call: TRBV6-1; cdr3_length: 14; d_call: .; j_call: TRBJ1-1; clone_size: once; cdr3_nt: TGTGCCAGCAGTGAGCCAGGAATGAACACTGAAGCTTTCTTT; cdr3_aa: CASSEPGMNTEAFF
v_call: TRBV7-2; cdr3_length: 14; d_call: .; j_call: TRBJ1-1; clone_size: .; cdr3_nt: TGTGCCAGCAGCTTAGGGAGGGGCGGCACTGAAGCTTTCTTT; cdr3_aa: CASSLGRGGTEAFF
v_call: TRBV9; cdr3_length: 16; d_call: .; j_call: TRBJ1-1; clone_size: once; cdr3_nt: TGTGCCAGCAGCGCCGAGAGGGGGGGTCTGAACACTGAAGCTTTCTTT; cdr3_aa: CASSAERGGLNTEAFF
v_call: TRBV6-5; cdr3_length: 15; d_call: TRBD2; j_call: TRBJ2-1; clone_size: .; cdr3_nt: TGTGCCAGCAGACTAACTAGCGACTCCTACAATGAGCAGTTCTTC; cdr3_aa: CASRLTSDSYNEQFF
v_call: TRBV9; cdr3_length: 17; d_call: TRBD2; j_call: TRBJ2-5; clone_size: .; cdr3_nt: TGTGCCAGCAGCGTAGGAGCTAGCGGGAGTCGGGGGGAGACCCAGTACTTC; cdr3_aa: CASSVGASGSRGETQYF
v_call: TRBV3-1/TRBV3-2; cdr3_length: 14; d_call: .; j_call: TRBJ2-7; clone_size: .; cdr3_nt: TGTGCCAGCAGCCAGCAGGCTAACTCCTACGAGCAGTACTTC; cdr3_aa: CASSQQANSYEQYF
v_call: TRBV18; cdr3_length: 15; d_call: .; j_call: TRBJ2-1; clone_size: .; cdr3_nt: TGTGCCAGCTCACCACTAGAGGCCCCCTACAATGAGCAGTTCTTC; cdr3_aa: CASSPLEAPYNEQFF
v_call: TRBV6-5; cdr3_length: 13; d_call: .; j_call: TRBJ1-1; clone_size: .; cdr3_nt: TGTGCCAGCAGCCCCCGGGGGGCTGCTGAAGCTTTCTTT; cdr3_aa: CASSPRGAAEAFF
v_call: TRBV5-1; cdr3_length: 15; d_call: .; j_call: TRBJ1-1; clone_size: .; cdr3_nt: TGCGCCAGCAGCTTGGCCTGGCGGGCCCCAAAGGAAGCTTTCTTT; cdr3_aa: CASSLAWRAPKEAFF
v_call: TRBV7-2; cdr3_length: 13; d_call: .; j_call: TRBJ2-1; clone_size: .; cdr3_nt: TGTGCCAGCAGCTTAGTGAGGAACAATGAGCAGTTCTTC; cdr3_aa: CASSLVRNNEQFF
v_call: TRBV6-4; cdr3_length: 16; d_call: TRBD2; j_call: TRBJ2-3; clone_size: .; cdr3_nt: TGTGCCAGCAGTGCCAACAGCGGGACCCACACAGATACGCAGTATTTT; cdr3_aa: CASSANSGTHTDTQYF
v_call: TRBV5-4; cdr3_length: 14; d_call: .; j_call: TRBJ2-5; clone_size: .; cdr3_nt: TGTGCCAGCAGCGCCCCGGATCCGGGGGAGACCCAGTACTTC; cdr3_aa: CASSAPDPGETQYF
v_call: TRBV27; cdr3_length: 14; d_call: TRBD2; j_call: TRBJ2-1; clone_size: once; cdr3_nt: TGTGCCAGCAGTTTTTCGACAGCGGGAGATGAGCAGTTCTTC; cdr3_aa: CASSFSTAGDEQFF
v_call: TRBV2; cdr3_length: 13; d_call: TRBD1; j_call: TRBJ1-1; clone_size: once; cdr3_nt: TGTGCCAGCAGTCCGGGACAGCACGCTGAAGCTTTCTTT; cdr3_aa: CASSPGQHAEAFF
v_call: TRBV9; cdr3_length: 14; d_call: TRBD1; j_call: TRBJ1-1; clone_size: .; cdr3_nt: TGTGCCAGCAGCCCCGCCCCGGGACAGGGGGCGGCTTTCTTT; cdr3_aa: CASSPAPGQGAAFF
v_call: TRBV28; cdr3_length: 13; d_call: .; j_call: TRBJ2-5; clone_size: .; cdr3_nt: TGTGCCAGCAGTCCCCCCGAACGGGAGAGCCAGTACTTC; cdr3_aa: CASSPPERESQYF
v_call: TRBV5-1; cdr3_length: 12; d_call: .; j_call: TRBJ2-1; clone_size: .; cdr3_nt: TGCGCCAGCAGCTTGGGGGGGGATGAGCAGTTCTTC; cdr3_aa: CASSLGGDEQFF
v_call: TRBV10-3; cdr3_length: 16; d_call: TRBD1; j_call: TRBJ2-7; clone_size: .; cdr3_nt: TGTGCCATCAGTGAGTGGGACAGGGGGCAGGGCTACGAGCAGTACTTC; cdr3_aa: CAISEWDRGQGYEQYF
v_call: TRBV19; cdr3_length: 12; d_call: .; j_call: TRBJ2-1; clone_size: once; cdr3_nt: TGTGCCAGTCGCACAGCCGACAATGAGCAGTTCTTC; cdr3_aa: CASRTADNEQFF
v_call: TRBV2; cdr3_length: 15; d_call: .; j_call: TRBJ1-2; clone_size: .; cdr3_nt: TGTGCCAGCAGCCTCGAGCTCGCTTCAACGGTCGGCTACACCTTC; cdr3_aa: CASSLELASTVGYTF
v_call: TRBV5-4; cdr3_length: 12; d_call: TRBD1; j_call: TRBJ2-1; clone_size: .; cdr3_nt: TGTGCCAGCAGCTCCCACAGGGGTGAGCAGTTCTTC; cdr3_aa: CASSSHRGEQFF
v_call: TRBV7-8; cdr3_length: 16; d_call: .; j_call: TRBJ1-4; clone_size: .; cdr3_nt: TGTGCCAGCAGCTTAGTGTTAGGACGAAGGGGTGAAAAACTGTTTTTT; cdr3_aa: CASSLVLGRRGEKLFF
v_call: TRBV19; cdr3_length: 12; d_call: .; j_call: TRBJ1-2; clone_size: .; cdr3_nt: TGTGCCAGTAGTATAGGAGGCGGTGGCTACACCTTC; cdr3_aa: CASSIGGGGYTF
v_call: TRBV7-9; cdr3_length: 14; d_call: .; j_call: TRBJ2-4; clone_size: .; cdr3_nt: TGTGCCAGCAGCGCGGAGCTAGCCAAAAACATTCAGTACTTC; cdr3_aa: CASSAELAKNIQYF
v_call: TRBV27; cdr3_length: 18; d_call: TRBD1; j_call: TRBJ1-4; clone_size: .; cdr3_nt: TGTGCCAGTGGGGGGGTCCAGGGGGCATGGTCAACTAATGAAAAACTGTTTTTT; cdr3_aa: CASGGVQGAWSTNEKLFF
v_call: TRBV5-1; cdr3_length: 12; d_call: .; j_call: TRBJ1-1; clone_size: few; cdr3_nt: TGCGCCAGCAGCTCTTGGAGTGGTGAAGCTTTCTTT; cdr3_aa: CASSSWSGEAFF
v_call: TRBV7-9; cdr3_length: 16; d_call: .; j_call: TRBJ2-5; clone_size: .; cdr3_nt: TGTGCCAGCAGCTTATTAATGTTGGGGGCCCCTCTGACCCAGTACTTC; cdr3_aa: CASSLLMLGAPLTQYF
v_call: TRBV30; cdr3_length: 16; d_call: .; j_call: TRBJ1-5; clone_size: .; cdr3_nt: TGTGCCTGGAGCCCAGGGTCAGGGGTTTTATCTCAGCCCCAGCATTTT; cdr3_aa: CAWSPGSGVLSQPQHF